The rows below give T cell receptor beta chains drawn from one sample of a study of T cell repertoires in cytomegalovirus infection. Their target antigens are unknown. MiXCR, applied by TCRdb to the reads, yields one record per CDR3 protein. This sample has roughly 920,000 distinct CDR3 sequences, with roughly 31% found just once. Sequenced material: cultured CD8+ T cells from PBMCs, taken from culture after CMV antigen stimulation. The receptors stem from a human donor in good health (CMV status not recorded). Some clones in this sample may be carry-over from other donors' samples. Both conserved end residues are part of each CDR3. D genes are given only for firm matches. Clone size is given for some rows only: seen once, a few or many times, or a class if the clone is expanded.

16,TRBJ2-1,NA,NA,TRBV3-1,TGTGCCAGCAGCCAACATCTAGAGACAACCTACAATGAGCAGTTCTTC,CASSQHLETTYNEQFF
15,TRBJ1-1,NA,many,TRBV6-2/TRBV6-3,TGTGCCAGCAGTTACTCGTGGGGGATGAACACTGAAGCTTTCTTT,CASSYSWGMNTEAFF
15,TRBJ2-3,NA,few,TRBV19,TGTGCCAGTACCCCGGGACGGACACCAACAGATACGCAGTATTTT,CASTPGRTPTDTQYF
15,TRBJ2-3,TRBD1,few,TRBV7-9,TGTGCCAGCTGGGGTCCGGGACAGCCTAGGGATACGCAGTATTTT,CASWGPGQPRDTQYF
19,TRBJ2-2,NA,many,TRBV7-9,TGTGCCAGCAGCTTACCGAAGACAATAACTGAGCCCTACACCGGGGAGCTGTTTTTT,CASSLPKTITEPYTGELFF
11,TRBJ2-7,NA,NA,TRBV7-6,TGTGCCAGCAGCGAGGACACAGAGCAGTACTTC,CASSEDTEQYF
14,TRBJ2-5,TRBD2,NA,TRBV12-3/TRBV12-4,TGTGCCAGTGGAGTAGCGGGGTTCCAAGAGACCCAGTACTTC,CASGVAGFQETQYF
14,TRBJ2-4,TRBD1,few,TRBV14,TGTGCCAGCAGCTCCGGGACAGAGAGCCACATTCAGTACTTC,CASSSGTESHIQYF
15,TRBJ1-5,NA,NA,TRBV15,TGTGCCACCGGGGCAGAGGGGCTTAGCAATCAGCCCCAGCATTTT,CATGAEGLSNQPQHF
15,TRBJ1-1,TRBD1,NA,TRBV6-5,TGTGCCAGCAGTAGGTTTAAGGGGGCGAAAGGTGAAGCTTTCTTT,CASSRFKGAKGEAFF
17,TRBJ2-2,NA,NA,TRBV19,TGTGCCAGTAGTTTGGCGGAGTGGAAAGTGAGCACCGGGGAGCTGTTTTTT,CASSLAEWKVSTGELFF
12,TRBJ2-7,NA,few,TRBV14,TGTGCCAGCCGGGCTTTCTCCTACGAGCAGTACTTC,CASRAFSYEQYF
16,TRBJ1-2,NA,many,TRBV7-8,TGTGCCAGCAGCTCTCTGAGTAGGCAGGGAGACTATGGCTACACCTTC,CASSSLSRQGDYGYTF
16,TRBJ2-2,TRBD1,few,TRBV29-1,TGCAGCGCTGGGGACAGGGATGAGGAATTGACCGGGGAGCTGTTTTTT,CSAGDRDEELTGELFF
13,TRBJ1-1,NA,NA,TRBV19,TGTGCCAGTAGTATAGGAGGGGCGACTGAAGCTTTCTTT,CASSIGGATEAFF
15,TRBJ2-2,TRBD1,NA,TRBV6-1,TGTGCCAGCGCGAAGGACAGGGCGAACACCGGGGAGCTGTTTTTT,CASAKDRANTGELFF
17,TRBJ2-1,NA,few,TRBV12-3/TRBV12-4,TGTGCCAGCAGTTTACGCGGGGAGGGGGCAAACTACAATGAGCAGTTCTTC,CASSLRGEGANYNEQFF
11,TRBJ2-1,NA,few,TRBV2,TGTGCCAGCAGTGAGACCGATGAGCAGTTCTTC,CASSETDEQFF
17,TRBJ1-1,TRBD1,NA,TRBV7-6,TGTGCCAGCAGCCGACCTAAGGACAGGGGCCAGAACACTGAAGCTTTCTTT,CASSRPKDRGQNTEAFF
15,TRBJ1-6,NA,many,TRBV19,TGTGCCAGTAGTATAGACGAGACACAAAATTCACCCCTCCACTTT,CASSIDETQNSPLHF
14,TRBJ2-5,NA,few,TRBV6-2/TRBV6-3,TGTGCCAGCAGCCAGGAAGGGTCTGGTGAGACCCAGTACTTC,CASSQEGSGETQYF
15,TRBJ1-1,TRBD1,few,TRBV7-9,TGTGCCAGCAGTCCTCCCGGGACAGGGACGACTGAAGCTTTCTTT,CASSPPGTGTTEAFF
15,TRBJ2-5,TRBD2,many,TRBV7-8,TGTGCCAGCAGCTTAGGTAGCGGGGCCCAAGAGACCCAGTACTTC,CASSLGSGAQETQYF
17,TRBJ1-5,NA,NA,TRBV9,TGTGCCAGCAGCGTAAGTTCGGACAGCGGAACCAATCAGCCCCAGCATTTT,CASSVSSDSGTNQPQHF
13,TRBJ1-2,NA,few,TRBV5-4,TGTGCCAGCGAGAAAGGTGGAGACTATGGCTACACCTTC,CASEKGGDYGYTF
15,TRBJ2-2,NA,NA,TRBV19,TGTGCCAGCCAGAGTTTCACAACCGGAACCGGGGAGCTGTTTTTT,CASQSFTTGTGELFF
17,TRBJ2-2,NA,NA,TRBV11-3,TGTGCCAGCAGCTTAGATCGTGGGGGGGCTGGCACCGGGGAGCTGTTTTTT,CASSLDRGGAGTGELFF